This T cell receptor (beta chain) emerged from a study of T-cell reconstitution after alpha-beta-depleted transplantation in children. This clonotype was counted many times. Unique molecular identifiers were used in preparing the TCRbeta library. TCRdb used MiXCR to reprocess the PCR reads, holding one entry per CDR3 protein. The table lists about 72,000 distinct CDR3 sequences, around 6.6% of them singletons. Germline CDR1 and CDR2: LGHNA and YSLEER. The CDR3 totals 15 residues. V shed 0 bases and J shed 7 bases, with 15 bases lying between them. Material: PBMCs from the stem cell graft donor, obtained from the stem cell graft. The source is a human donor who donated a stem cell graft to a child with acute lymphoblastic leukemia. This chain uses TRBV4-3 with TRBJ1-2; a possible D gene is TRBD1 (6 bases). CDR3 DNA: TGCGCCAGCAGCCAAGATCTTTCGGGGGCCGCTGGCTACACCTTC. It encodes CASSQDLSGAAGYTF.